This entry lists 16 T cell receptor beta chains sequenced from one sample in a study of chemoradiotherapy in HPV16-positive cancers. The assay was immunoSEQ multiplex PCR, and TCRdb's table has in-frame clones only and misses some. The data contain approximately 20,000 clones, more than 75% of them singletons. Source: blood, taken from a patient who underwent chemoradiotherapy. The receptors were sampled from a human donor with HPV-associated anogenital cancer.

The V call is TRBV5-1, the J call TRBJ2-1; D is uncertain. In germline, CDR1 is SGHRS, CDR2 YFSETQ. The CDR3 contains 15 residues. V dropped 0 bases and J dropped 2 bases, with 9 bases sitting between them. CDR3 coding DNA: TGCGCCAGCAGCTTGGATGTCACCACCTACAATGAGCAGTTCTTC. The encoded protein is CASSLDVTTYNEQFF.

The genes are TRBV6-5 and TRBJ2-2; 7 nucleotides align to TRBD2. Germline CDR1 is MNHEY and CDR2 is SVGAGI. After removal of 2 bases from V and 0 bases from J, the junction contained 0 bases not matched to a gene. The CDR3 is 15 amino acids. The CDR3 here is CASSYRGANTGELFF. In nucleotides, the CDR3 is TGTGCCAGCAGTTACCGGGGGGCGAACACCGGGGAGCTGTTTTTT.

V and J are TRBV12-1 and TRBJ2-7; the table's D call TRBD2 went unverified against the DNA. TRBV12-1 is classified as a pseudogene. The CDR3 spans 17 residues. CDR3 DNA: TGTGCCAGCAGCTTTCGGTGGGTAGCGGGGGCAGGTATGGAGCAGTACTTC. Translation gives CASSFRWVAGAGMEQYF.

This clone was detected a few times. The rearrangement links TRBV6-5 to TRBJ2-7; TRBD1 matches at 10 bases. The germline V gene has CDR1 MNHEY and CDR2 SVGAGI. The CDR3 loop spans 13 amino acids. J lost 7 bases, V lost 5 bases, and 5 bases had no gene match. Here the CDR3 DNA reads TGTGCCAGCAGTCGACAGGGGGCGGGTGAGCAGTACTTC. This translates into CASSRQGAGEQYF.

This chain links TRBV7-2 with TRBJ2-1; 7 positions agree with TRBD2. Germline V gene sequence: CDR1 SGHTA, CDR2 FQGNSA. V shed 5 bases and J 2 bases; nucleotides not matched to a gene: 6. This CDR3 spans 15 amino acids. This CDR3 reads CASSPRGVAYNEQFF. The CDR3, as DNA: TGTGCCAGCAGCCCTCGGGGGGTCGCCTACAATGAGCAGTTCTTC. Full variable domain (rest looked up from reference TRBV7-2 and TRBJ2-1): GAGVSQSPSNKVTEKGKDVELRCDPISGHTALYWYRQSLGQGLEFLIYFQGNSAPDKSGLPSDRFSAERTGGSVSTLTIQRTQQEDSAVYLCASSPRGVAYNEQFFGPGTRLTVL.

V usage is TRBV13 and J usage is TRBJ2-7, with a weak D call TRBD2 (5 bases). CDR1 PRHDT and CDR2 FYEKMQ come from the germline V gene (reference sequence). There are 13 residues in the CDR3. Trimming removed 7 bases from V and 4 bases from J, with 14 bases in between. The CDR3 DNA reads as TGTGCCAGCACCCCCCGGGGATCATACGAGCAGTACTTC. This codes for CASTPRGSYEQYF.

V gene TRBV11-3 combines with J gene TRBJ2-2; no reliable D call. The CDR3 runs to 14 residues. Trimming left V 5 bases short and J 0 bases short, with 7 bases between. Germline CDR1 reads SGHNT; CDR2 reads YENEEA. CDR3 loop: CASSRDSNTGELFF. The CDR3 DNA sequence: TGTGCCAGCAGCCGCGACTCGAACACCGGGGAGCTGTTTTTT.

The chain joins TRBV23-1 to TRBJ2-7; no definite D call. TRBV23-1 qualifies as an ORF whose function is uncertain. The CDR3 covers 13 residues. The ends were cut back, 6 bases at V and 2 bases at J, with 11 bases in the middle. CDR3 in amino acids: CASRLRTAYEQYF. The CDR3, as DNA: TGCGCCAGCAGGCTGAGGACCGCCTACGAGCAGTACTTC.

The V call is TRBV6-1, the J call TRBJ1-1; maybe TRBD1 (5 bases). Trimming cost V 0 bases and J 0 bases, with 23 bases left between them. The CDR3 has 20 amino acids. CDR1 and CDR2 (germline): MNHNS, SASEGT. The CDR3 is CASSEALFVPRGNMNTEAFF. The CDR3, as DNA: TGTGCCAGCAGTGAAGCGCTTTTCGTTCCCCGGGGGAACATGAACACTGAAGCTTTCTTT.

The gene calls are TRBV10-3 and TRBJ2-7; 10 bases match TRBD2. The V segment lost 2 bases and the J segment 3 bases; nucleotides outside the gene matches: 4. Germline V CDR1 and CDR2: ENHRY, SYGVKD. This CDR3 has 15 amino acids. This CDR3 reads CAISEIAGGNYEQYF. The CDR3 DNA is TGTGCCATCAGTGAGATAGCGGGAGGAAACTACGAGCAGTACTTC.

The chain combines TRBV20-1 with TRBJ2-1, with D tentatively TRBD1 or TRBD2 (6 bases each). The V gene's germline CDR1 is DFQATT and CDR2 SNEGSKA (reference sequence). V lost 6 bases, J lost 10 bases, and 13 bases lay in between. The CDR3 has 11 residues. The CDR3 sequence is CSAGGPLEQFF. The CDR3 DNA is TGCAGTGCCGGGGGCCCCCTGGAGCAGTTCTTC.

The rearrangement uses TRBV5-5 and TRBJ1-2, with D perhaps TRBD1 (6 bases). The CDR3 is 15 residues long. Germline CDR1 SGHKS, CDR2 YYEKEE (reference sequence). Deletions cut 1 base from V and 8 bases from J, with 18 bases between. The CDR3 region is CASSLSGRGFSGYTF. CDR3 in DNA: TGTGCCAGCAGCTTGTCCGGCAGGGGTTTTAGCGGCTACACCTTC.

CDR3 bases: TGTGCCAGCAGCGTAACTAGCGTCAATGAGCAGTTCTTC. Translated, it gives CASSVTSVNEQFF. The J gene is TRBJ2-1, the V gene TRBV9; 7 bases map to TRBD2. From germline, CDR1 is SGDLS and CDR2 YYNGEE. CDR3 length: 13 residues. Losses at the gene ends were 1 base for V and 6 bases for J; bases not matched to a gene: 1. Based on the CDR3 plus reference TRBV9 and TRBJ2-1, the full variable domain is DSGVTQTPKHLITATGQRVTLRCSPRSGDLSVYWYQQSLDQGLQFLIQYYNGEERAKGNILERFSAQQFPDLHSELNLSSLELGDSALYFCASSVTSVNEQFFGPGTRLTVL.

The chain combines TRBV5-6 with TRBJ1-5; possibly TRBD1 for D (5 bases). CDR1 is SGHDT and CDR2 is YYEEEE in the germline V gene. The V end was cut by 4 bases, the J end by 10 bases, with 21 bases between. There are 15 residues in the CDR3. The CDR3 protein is CASSKGRSLTTPQHF. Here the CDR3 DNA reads TGTGCCAGCAGCAAGGGACGGAGCCTGACTACCCCCCAGCATTTT. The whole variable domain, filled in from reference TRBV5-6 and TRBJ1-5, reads DAGVTQSPTHLIKTRGQQVTLRCSPKSGHDTVSWYQQALGQGPQFIFQYYEEEERQRGNFPDRFSGHQFPNYSSELNVNALLLGDSALYLCASSKGRSLTTPQHFGDGTRLSIL.

CDR3 nucleotide sequence: TGTGCCAGCAGCACTAGGAGTGGCGAGCAGTACTTC. This encodes CASSTRSGEQYF. The chain employs TRBV27 and TRBJ2-7; weak D call: TRBD2 (5 bases). V was clipped by 6 bases and J by 6 bases, with 12 bases between them. The CDR3 is made up of 12 amino acids. In germline, CDR1 is MNHEY, CDR2 SMNVEV (reference sequence).

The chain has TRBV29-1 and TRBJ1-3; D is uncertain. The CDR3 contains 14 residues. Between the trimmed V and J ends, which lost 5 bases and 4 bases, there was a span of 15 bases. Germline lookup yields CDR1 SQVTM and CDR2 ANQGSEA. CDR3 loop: CSVQLGWSGNTIYF. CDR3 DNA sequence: TGCAGCGTTCAATTGGGGTGGAGCGGAAACACCATATATTTT. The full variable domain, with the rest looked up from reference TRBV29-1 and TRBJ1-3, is SAVISQKPSRDICQRGTSLTIQCQVDSQVTMMFWYRQQPGQSLTLIATANQGSEATYESGFVIDKFPISRPNLTFSTLTVSNMSPEDSSIYLCSVQLGWSGNTIYFGEGSWLTVV.